This TCR beta chain was obtained from a study of quantifying T cell responses using KT2 cells. Study overall: RNA was reverse transcribed with TCR alpha and beta constant-region primers.

This CDR3 is 13 amino acids long. Trimming left V 9 bases short and J 2 bases short, with 10 bases between. The sample holds a few counts of this clonotype. Each cDNA got a UMI-containing oligo ligated at its 3' end. First-round PCR used 3 to 4 cycles and beta primers RC1.1 and RC1.2 covering TRBC1 and TRBC2. TCRdb itself ran the UMI-ligation and nested PCR reads through MiXCR, one entry per CDR3 protein. The table records approximately 43,000 distinct CDR3 sequences, 17% of them present only once. This chain uses TRBV12-3 or TRBV12-4 with TRBJ2-2; D is undetermined. Sequenced input: PBMCs spiked with cells of the T cell clone KT2. The TCR comes from a human donor. CDR3 nucleotide sequence: TGTGCCAGTACACCCCTTAACACCGGGGAGCTGTTTTTT. Translating gives CASTPLNTGELFF.